The 2 T cell receptor beta chains below were found in one sample sequenced in a study of spatial heterogeneity in lung cancer. General observations from the study: Tumoral mutation counts were tracked by counts of expanded intratumoral alpha and beta TCRs.

These receptors lack a known antigen. Described time point: sample taken at primary tumor resection. Each CDR3 protein is one row after TCRdb ran MiXCR on the 5' RACE reads. Altogether 2,700 or so distinct CDR3 sequences are present, 15% being singletons, with the ten largest covering approximately 6.6%. Sample: lung tumor tissue, taken at surgery. These receptor sequences come from a female donor with early-stage non-small cell lung cancer.

This clonotype is classed as medium-sized. V gene TRBV5-1 combines with J gene TRBJ2-3; D is unclear. Trimming removed 0 bases from V and 3 bases from J, with 11 bases in between. Germline V gene data show CDR1 as SGHRS and CDR2 as YFSETQ. The CDR3 consists of 15 residues. Here the CDR3 DNA reads TGCGCCAGCAGCTTGGGGGTCGAAAGGACAGATACGCAGTATTTT. It codes for CASSLGVERTDTQYF.

The CDR3 coding sequence is TGTGCCTGGATGGGCAGGGGCGGACTGAACACTGAAGCTTTCTTT. Encoded protein: CAWMGRGGLNTEAFF. This chain connects TRBV30 to TRBJ1-1; TRBD1 might be the D (6 bases). This CDR3 spans 15 amino acids. V lost 4 bases, J lost 0 bases, and 15 bases lay in between. CDR1 GTSNPN and CDR2 SVGIG come from the germline V gene (reference sequence).